At least ten counts were recorded for the clone carrying this T cell receptor (beta chain). Its antigen is not known. The data are from a study of T-cell reconstitution after alpha-beta-depleted transplantation in children. General study points: One year post-transplant, T-cell counts and diversity were largely derived from T cells produced anew. High day-60 TCRbeta diversity in some patients came from surviving recipient T cells and thymic progenitors.

The CDR3 has 12 amino acids. Germline CDR1 is SNHLY and CDR2 is FYNNEI. Trimming took off 5 bases at V and 5 bases at J, with 7 bases between the two ends. It was with unique molecular identifiers that the TCRbeta library was prepared. Each CDR3 protein gets one entry after TCRdb re-called the PCR reads with MiXCR. The table has over 85,000 distinct CDR3 sequences, about 6% seen once; the top ten hold about 6%. The starting material was PBMCs, mostly from graft donor cells, obtained 60 days after TCRalphabeta/CD19-depleted stem cell transplant. The source of this sequence is a female patient aged 2-10 years who had a stem cell transplant for Fanconi anemia, so the T cells may come from the graft donor. This chain links TRBV2 with TRBJ2-1; no clear D gene. This chain's CDR3 is CASSSPNNEQFF. CDR3 nucleotides: TGTGCCAGCAGTAGCCCGAACAATGAGCAGTTCTTC.